The rows below give T cell receptor beta chains drawn from one sample of a study of technical replicates of blood from a few donors. The repertoire was sequenced with immunoSEQ multiplex PCR; TCRdb's copy has only in-frame clones and lacks some. Of 80,000 to 95,000 clones in the sample, 96% were seen once. Sequenced input: T cells isolated from PBMCs. Receptor source: a human donor in good health. Each CDR3 is given with its conserved first and last residue. The D gene is left open where the match is weak. The size entry is marked missing in some rows and otherwise reads once, few, many or a size class.

D	V	J	size	CDR3	DNA
TRBD1	TRBV27	TRBJ2-7	.	CASSHGQGSYEQYF	TGTGCCAGCAGCCACGGACAGGGCTCCTACGAGCAGTACTTC
.	TRBV6-5	TRBJ2-7	.	CASSRREPGAYEQYF	TGTGCCAGCAGTAGACGGGAGCCCGGAGCCTACGAGCAGTACTTC
.	TRBV28	TRBJ1-1	.	CASSFVELNTEAFF	TGTGCCAGCAGTTTTGTGGAGTTAAACACTGAAGCTTTCTTT
.	TRBV28	TRBJ2-3	.	CASRREVREIGDTQYF	TGTGCCAGCAGGCGTGAGGTGAGGGAGATTGGAGATACGCAGTATTTT
.	TRBV19	TRBJ2-5	.	CASSRGLPETQYF	TGTGCCAGTAGTAGAGGCCTGCCAGAGACCCAGTACTTC
TRBD1	TRBV30	TRBJ2-1	.	CAWSTSTGEFF	TGTGCCTGGAGTACGTCGACAGGGGAGTTCTTC
.	TRBV5-1	TRBJ2-2	.	CASSLGGANTGELFF	TGCGCCAGCAGCTTAGGAGGGGCGAACACCGGGGAGCTGTTTTTT
TRBD1	TRBV27	TRBJ1-1	.	CASSLSHGTGDTFF	TGTGCCAGCAGTTTATCGCACGGGACAGGGGATACTTTCTTT
TRBD1	TRBV5-1	TRBJ2-7	.	CASSLGGLYEKYF	TGCGCCAGCAGCTTAGGGGGCTTGTACGAGAAGTACTTC
TRBD2	TRBV2	TRBJ2-7	.	CASSADTVTSGSTNEQYF	TGTGCCAGCAGTGCGGATACAGTCACTAGCGGGAGTACGAACGAGCAGTACTTC
.	TRBV6-5	TRBJ2-6	.	CASRGQGGANVLTF	TGTGCCAGCAGGGGACAAGGTGGGGCCAACGTCCTGACTTTC
.	TRBV29-1	TRBJ2-2	.	CSAIYVNTGELFF	TGCAGCGCCATCTATGTGAACACCGGGGAGCTGTTTTTT
TRBD1	TRBV6-6	TRBJ1-2	.	CASRPTGVGGYTF	TGTGCCAGCAGACCTACAGGGGTAGGGGGCTACACCTTC
TRBD1	TRBV7-8	TRBJ2-7	.	CASSQRDRAYEQYF	TGTGCCAGCAGCCAACGGGACAGGGCCTACGAGCAGTACTTC
TRBD2	TRBV4-1	TRBJ2-7	.	CASSQEIAGTYEQYF	TGCGCCAGCAGCCAAGAAATAGCGGGGACCTACGAGCAGTACTTC
.	TRBV5-6	TRBJ2-7	.	CASSLSRGPTSSYEQYF	TGTGCCAGCAGCTTGAGCAGGGGTCCCACTTCATCCTACGAGCAGTACTTC
TRBD2	TRBV6-1	TRBJ2-7	.	CASSEGTSGSYYEQYF	TGTGCCAGCAGTGAAGGGACTAGCGGGTCCTACTACGAGCAGTACTTC
TRBD2	TRBV10-3	TRBJ2-7	.	CAISDGLAGEQYF	TGTGCCATCAGTGACGGACTAGCTGGGGAGCAGTACTTC
.	TRBV6-5	TRBJ1-1	.	CASSYSMNTEAFF	TGTGCCAGCAGTTACTCCATGAACACTGAAGCTTTCTTT
.	TRBV5-1	TRBJ2-2	.	CASSLLGGTGELFF	TGCGCCAGCAGCTTGCTAGGGGGCACCGGGGAGCTGTTTTTT
TRBD2	TRBV6-1	TRBJ2-2	.	CASSENSGESNTGELFF	TGTGCCAGCAGTGAAAATAGCGGGGAATCGAACACCGGGGAGCTGTTTTTT
.	TRBV5-4	TRBJ1-1	.	CASSLMRQVNTEAFF	TGTGCCAGCAGCTTGATGCGACAGGTTAACACTGAAGCTTTCTTT
.	TRBV11-3	TRBJ1-2	.	CASSLETPGAGYGYTF	TGTGCCAGCAGCTTAGAAACCCCAGGGGCTGGGTATGGCTACACCTTC
.	TRBV7-3	TRBJ2-2	.	CASSFIPTRSGELFF	TGTGCCAGCAGCTTTATCCCCACTAGATCCGGGGAGCTGTTTTTT
TRBD2	TRBV30	TRBJ2-7	once	CASGGAPGLAYEQYF	TGTGCCTCTGGAGGGGCCCCGGGACTAGCTTACGAGCAGTACTTC
.	TRBV5-4	TRBJ1-3	.	CASSMRGNTIYF	TGTGCCAGCAGCATGAGGGGAAACACCATATATTTT